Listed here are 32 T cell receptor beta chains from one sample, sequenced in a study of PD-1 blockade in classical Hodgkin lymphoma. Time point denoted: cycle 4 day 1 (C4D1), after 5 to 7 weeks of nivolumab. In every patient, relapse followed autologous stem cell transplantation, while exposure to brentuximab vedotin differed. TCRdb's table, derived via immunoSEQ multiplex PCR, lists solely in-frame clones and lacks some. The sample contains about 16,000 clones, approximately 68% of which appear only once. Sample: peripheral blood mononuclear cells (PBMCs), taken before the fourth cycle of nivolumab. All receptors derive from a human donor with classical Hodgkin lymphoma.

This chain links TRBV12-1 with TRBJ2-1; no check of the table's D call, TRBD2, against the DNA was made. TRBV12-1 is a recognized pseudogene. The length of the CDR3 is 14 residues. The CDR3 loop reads CASSLLAGGNEQFF. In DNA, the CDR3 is TGTGCCAGCAGCTTGCTAGCGGGAGGCAATGAGCAGTTCTTC.

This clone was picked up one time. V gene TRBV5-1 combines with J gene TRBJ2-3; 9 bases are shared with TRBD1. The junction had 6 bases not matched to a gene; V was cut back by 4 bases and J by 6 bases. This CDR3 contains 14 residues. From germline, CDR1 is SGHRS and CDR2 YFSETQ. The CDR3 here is CASSIQGAADTQYF. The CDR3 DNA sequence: TGCGCCAGCAGCATACAGGGGGCGGCGGATACGCAGTATTTT.

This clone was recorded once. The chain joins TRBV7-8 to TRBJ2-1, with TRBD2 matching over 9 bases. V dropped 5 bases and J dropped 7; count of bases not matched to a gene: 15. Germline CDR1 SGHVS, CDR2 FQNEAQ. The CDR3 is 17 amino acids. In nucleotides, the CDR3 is TGTGCCAGCAGCCCACATTGGGATAGCGGGAGTGTGAATGAGCAGTTCTTC. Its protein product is CASSPHWDSGSVNEQFF.

CDR3 nucleotides: TGTGCCACCAGGAATCCGGGACAGGGGAACACCGGGGAGCTGTTTTTT. Amino acid sequence: CATRNPGQGNTGELFF. J is TRBJ2-2 and V is TRBV15, with 9 bases fitting TRBD1. The CDR3 runs 16 residues. V trimming: 6 bases; J trimming: 1 base; junction bases outside the gene matches: 6. In germline, CDR1 is LNHNV, CDR2 YYDKDF (reference sequence).

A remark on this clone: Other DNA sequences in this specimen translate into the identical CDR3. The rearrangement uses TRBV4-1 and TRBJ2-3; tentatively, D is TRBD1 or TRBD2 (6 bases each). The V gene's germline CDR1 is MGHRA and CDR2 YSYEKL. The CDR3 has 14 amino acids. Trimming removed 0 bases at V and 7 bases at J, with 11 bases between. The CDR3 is CASSQEGGRYTQYF. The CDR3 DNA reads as TGCGCCAGCAGCCAAGAAGGGGGGCGGTATACGCAGTATTTT.

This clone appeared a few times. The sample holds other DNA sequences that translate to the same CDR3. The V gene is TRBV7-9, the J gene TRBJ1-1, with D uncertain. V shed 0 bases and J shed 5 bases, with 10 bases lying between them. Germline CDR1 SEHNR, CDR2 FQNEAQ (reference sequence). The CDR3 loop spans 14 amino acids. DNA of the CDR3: TGTGCCAGCAGCTTAGCGGACTCTCCGACTGAAGCTTTCTTT. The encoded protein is CASSLADSPTEAFF. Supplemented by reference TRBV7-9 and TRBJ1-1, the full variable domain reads DTGVSQNPRHKITKRGQNVTFRCDPISEHNRLYWYRQTLGQGPEFLTYFQNEAQLEKSRLLSDRFSAERPKGSFSTLEIQRTEQGDSAMYLCASSLADSPTEAFFGQGTRLTVV.

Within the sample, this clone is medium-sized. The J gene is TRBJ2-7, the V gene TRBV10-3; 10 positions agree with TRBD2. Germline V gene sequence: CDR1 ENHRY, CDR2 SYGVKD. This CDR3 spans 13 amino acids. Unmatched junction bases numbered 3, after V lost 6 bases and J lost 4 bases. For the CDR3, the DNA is TGTGCCATCAGCACTAGCGGGATGTACGAGCAGTACTTC. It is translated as CAISTSGMYEQYF.

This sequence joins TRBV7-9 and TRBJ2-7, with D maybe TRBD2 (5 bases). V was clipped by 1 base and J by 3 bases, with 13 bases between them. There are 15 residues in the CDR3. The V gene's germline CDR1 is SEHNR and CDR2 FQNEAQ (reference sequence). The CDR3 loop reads CASSLGGGAVYEQYF. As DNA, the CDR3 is TGTGCCAGCAGCTTAGGTGGCGGAGCGGTCTACGAGCAGTACTTC. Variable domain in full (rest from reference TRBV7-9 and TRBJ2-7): DTGVSQNPRHKITKRGQNVTFRCDPISEHNRLYWYRQTLGQGPEFLTYFQNEAQLEKSRLLSDRFSAERPKGSFSTLEIQRTEQGDSAMYLCASSLGGGAVYEQYFGPGTRLTVT.

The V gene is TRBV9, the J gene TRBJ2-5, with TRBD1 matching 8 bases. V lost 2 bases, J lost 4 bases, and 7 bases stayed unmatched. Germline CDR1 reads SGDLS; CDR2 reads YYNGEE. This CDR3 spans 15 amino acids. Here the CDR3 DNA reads TGTGCCAGCAGCGTCTCCGGGACAGGCTCAGAGACCCAGTACTTC. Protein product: CASSVSGTGSETQYF.

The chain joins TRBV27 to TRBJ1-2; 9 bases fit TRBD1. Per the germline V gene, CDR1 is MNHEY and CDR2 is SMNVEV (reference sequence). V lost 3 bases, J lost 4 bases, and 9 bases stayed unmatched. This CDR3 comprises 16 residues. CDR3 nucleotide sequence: TGTGCCAGCAGTTTGGATGGACAGGGGCCCCTCTATGGCTACACCTTC. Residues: CASSLDGQGPLYGYTF.

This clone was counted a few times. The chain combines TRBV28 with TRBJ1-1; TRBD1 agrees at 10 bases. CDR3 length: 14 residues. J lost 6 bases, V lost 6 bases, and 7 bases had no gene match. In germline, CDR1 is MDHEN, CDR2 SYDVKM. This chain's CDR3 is CASRRTGGSAEAFF. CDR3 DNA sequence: TGTGCCAGCAGACGGACAGGGGGATCCGCTGAAGCTTTCTTT.

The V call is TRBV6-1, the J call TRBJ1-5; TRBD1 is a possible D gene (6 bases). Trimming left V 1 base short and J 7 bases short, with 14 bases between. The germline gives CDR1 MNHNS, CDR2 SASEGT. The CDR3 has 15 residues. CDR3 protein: CASSEGPRGGQPQHF. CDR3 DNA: TGTGCCAGCAGTGAAGGGCCGCGGGGGGGCCAGCCCCAGCATTTT.

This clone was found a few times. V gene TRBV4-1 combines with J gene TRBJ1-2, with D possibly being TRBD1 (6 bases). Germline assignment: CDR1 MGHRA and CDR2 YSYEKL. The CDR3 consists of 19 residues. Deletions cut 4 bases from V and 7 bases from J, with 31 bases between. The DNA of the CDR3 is TGCGCCAGCAGCCCTACTCAGGGGCAGGGGCTCGTGGGTGTCGGTGGCTACACCTTC. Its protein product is CASSPTQGQGLVGVGGYTF.

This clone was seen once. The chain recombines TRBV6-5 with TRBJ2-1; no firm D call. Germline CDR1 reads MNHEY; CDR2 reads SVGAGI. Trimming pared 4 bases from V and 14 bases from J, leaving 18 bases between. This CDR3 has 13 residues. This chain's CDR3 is CASSSHTGWVEFF. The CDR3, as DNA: TGTGCCAGCAGTTCGCACACCGGTTGGGTGGAGTTCTTC.

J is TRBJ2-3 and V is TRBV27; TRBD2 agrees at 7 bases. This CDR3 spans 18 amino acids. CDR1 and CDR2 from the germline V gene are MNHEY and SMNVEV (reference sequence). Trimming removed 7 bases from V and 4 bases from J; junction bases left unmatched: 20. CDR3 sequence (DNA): TGTGCCAGCATCCTAAGGGGACCACCGACTAGCAAGCCAGATACGCAGTATTTT. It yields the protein CASILRGPPTSKPDTQYF.

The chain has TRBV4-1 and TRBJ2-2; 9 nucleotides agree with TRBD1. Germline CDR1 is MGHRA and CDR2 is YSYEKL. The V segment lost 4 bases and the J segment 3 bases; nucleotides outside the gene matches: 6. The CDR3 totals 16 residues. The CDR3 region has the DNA TGCGCCAGCAGCCGAGGGACAGGGTTCGACACCGGGGAGCTGTTTTTT. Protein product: CASSRGTGFDTGELFF.

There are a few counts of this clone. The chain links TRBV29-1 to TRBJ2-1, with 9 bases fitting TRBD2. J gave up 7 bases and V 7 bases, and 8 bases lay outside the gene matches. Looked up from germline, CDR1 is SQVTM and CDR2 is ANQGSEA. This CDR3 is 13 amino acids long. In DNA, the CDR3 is TGCAGCGCTCTGACTAGCGGAAGGAATGAGCAGTTCTTC. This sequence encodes CSALTSGRNEQFF.

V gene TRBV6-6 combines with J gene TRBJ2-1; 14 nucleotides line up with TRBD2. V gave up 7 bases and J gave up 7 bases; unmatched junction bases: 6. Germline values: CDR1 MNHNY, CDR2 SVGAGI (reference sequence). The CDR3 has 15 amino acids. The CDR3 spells CASKAGTSGRNEQFF. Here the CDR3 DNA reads TGTGCCAGCAAGGCCGGGACTAGCGGGAGAAATGAGCAGTTCTTC.

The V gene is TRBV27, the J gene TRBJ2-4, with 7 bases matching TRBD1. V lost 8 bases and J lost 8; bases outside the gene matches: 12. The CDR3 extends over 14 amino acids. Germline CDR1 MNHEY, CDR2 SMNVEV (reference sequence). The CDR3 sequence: CASGPLDRADIQYF. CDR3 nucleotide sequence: TGTGCCAGCGGACCCCTTGACAGGGCGGACATTCAGTACTTC.

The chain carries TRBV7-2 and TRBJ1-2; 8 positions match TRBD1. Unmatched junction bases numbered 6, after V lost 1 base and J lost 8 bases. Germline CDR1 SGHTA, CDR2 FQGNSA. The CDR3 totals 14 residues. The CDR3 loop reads CASSLDQGAKGYTF. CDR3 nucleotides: TGTGCCAGCAGCTTAGACCAGGGGGCGAAAGGCTACACCTTC.

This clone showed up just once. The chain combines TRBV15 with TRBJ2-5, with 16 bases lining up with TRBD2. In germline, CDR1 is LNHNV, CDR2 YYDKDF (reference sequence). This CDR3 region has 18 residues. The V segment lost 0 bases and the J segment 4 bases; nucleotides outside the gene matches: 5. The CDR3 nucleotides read TGTGCCACCAGCAGAGATAGGGGGACTAGCGGGAGGGCAGAGACCCAGTACTTC. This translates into CATSRDRGTSGRAETQYF. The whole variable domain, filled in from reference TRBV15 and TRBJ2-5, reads DAMVIQNPRYQVTQFGKPVTLSCSQTLNHNVMYWYQQKSSQAPKLLFHYYDKDFNNEADTPDNFQSRRPNTSFCFLDIRSPGLGDTAMYLCATSRDRGTSGRAETQYFGPGTRLLVL.

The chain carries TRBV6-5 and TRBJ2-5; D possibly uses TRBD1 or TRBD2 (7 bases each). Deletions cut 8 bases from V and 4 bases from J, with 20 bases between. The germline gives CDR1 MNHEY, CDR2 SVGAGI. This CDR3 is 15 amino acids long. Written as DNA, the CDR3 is TGTGCCAGCGCGGGGGACAGTTTGGGCCGAGAGACCCAGTACTTC. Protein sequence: CASAGDSLGRETQYF.

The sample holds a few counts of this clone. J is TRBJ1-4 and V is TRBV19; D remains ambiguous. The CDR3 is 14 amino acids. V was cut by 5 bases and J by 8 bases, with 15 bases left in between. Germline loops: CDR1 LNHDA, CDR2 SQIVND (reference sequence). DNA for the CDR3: TGTGCCAGTAGTTACATCCCCGAAGGAGAAAAACTGTTTTTT. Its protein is CASSYIPEGEKLFF.

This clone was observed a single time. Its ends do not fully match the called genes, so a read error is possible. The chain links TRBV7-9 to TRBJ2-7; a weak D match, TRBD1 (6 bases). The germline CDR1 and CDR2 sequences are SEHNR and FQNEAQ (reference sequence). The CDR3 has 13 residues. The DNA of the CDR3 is TGTGCCGGCAGCGTTCAGGGGATCTACGAGCAGTACTTC. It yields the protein CAGSVQGIYEQYF.

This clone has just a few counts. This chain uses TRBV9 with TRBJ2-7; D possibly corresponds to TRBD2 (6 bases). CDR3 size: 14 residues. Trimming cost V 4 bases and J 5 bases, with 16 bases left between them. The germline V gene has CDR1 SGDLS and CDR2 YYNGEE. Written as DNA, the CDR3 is TGTGCCAGCAGCTCGGGGACTGGGGCCCACGAGCAGTACTTC. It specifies CASSSGTGAHEQYF.

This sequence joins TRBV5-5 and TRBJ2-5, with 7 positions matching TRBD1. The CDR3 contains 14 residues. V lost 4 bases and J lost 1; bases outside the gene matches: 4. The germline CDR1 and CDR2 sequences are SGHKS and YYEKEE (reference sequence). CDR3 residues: CASSKGTVQETQYF. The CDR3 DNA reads TGTGCCAGCAGCAAAGGGACAGTCCAAGAGACCCAGTACTTC.

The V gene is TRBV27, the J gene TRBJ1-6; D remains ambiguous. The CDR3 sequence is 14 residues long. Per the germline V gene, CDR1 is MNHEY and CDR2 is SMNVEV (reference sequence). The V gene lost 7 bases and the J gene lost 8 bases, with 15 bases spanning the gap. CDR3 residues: CASTFGPGYSPLHF. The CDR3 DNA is TGTGCCAGCACCTTTGGCCCGGGGTATTCACCCCTCCACTTT.

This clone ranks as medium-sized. The CDR3 sequence is CASSIVAESNYGYTF. CDR3 bases: TGTGCCAGTAGTATCGTGGCGGAGAGTAACTATGGCTACACCTTC. The V call is TRBV19, the J call TRBJ1-2; unclear D gene. The CDR3 has 15 amino acids. The germline V gene encodes CDR1 LNHDA and CDR2 SQIVND (reference sequence). With 3 bases removed from V and 1 base from J, the gap between germline ends came to 12 bases.

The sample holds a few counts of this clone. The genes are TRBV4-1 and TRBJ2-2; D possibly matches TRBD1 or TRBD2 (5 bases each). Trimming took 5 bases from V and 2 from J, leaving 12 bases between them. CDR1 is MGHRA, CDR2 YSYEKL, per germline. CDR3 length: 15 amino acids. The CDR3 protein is CASSDRGANTGELFF. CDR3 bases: TGCGCCAGCAGCGACCGGGGCGCTAACACCGGGGAGCTGTTTTTT.

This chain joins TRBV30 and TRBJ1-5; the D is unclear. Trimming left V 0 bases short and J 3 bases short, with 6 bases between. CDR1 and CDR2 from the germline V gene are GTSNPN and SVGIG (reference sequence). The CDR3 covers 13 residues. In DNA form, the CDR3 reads TGTGCCTGGAGTGTGCAAGACAATCAGCCCCAGCATTTT. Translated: CAWSVQDNQPQHF.

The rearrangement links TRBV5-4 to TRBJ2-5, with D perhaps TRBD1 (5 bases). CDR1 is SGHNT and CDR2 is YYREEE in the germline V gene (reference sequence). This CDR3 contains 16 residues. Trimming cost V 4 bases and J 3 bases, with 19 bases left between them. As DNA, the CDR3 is TGTGCCAGCAGCCAGCAGGGTGACAGACCGAAAGAGACCCAGTACTTC. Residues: CASSQQGDRPKETQYF.

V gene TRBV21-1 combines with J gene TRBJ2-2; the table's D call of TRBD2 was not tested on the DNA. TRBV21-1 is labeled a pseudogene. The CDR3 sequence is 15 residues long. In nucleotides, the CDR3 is TGTGCCAGCAGCAGCACCAGGGAGGACACCGGGGAGCTGTTTTTT. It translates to CASSSTREDTGELFF.